These 10 T cell receptor beta chains originate from one sample sequenced in a study of blood T cell repertoires in COVID-19. Sequencing used immunoSEQ multiplex PCR; TCRdb keeps in-frame clones, though not all of them. The table has over 200,000 clones, over 80% seen once. Sequencing was performed on PBMCs or T cells enriched from blood (not recorded which). These receptors were taken from a man between 25 and 39 years old who had recovered from COVID-19.

A single count supports this clone. The chain recombines TRBV6-5 with TRBJ2-7, with TRBD2 as a possible D gene (6 bases). The germline V gene encodes CDR1 MNHEY and CDR2 SVGAGI. The CDR3 runs to 14 residues. V lost 4 bases and J lost 4, with 14 bases in between. CDR3 nucleotide sequence: TGTGCCAGCAGTTTGTACCCCGGAGGGTACGAGCAGTACTTC. Translated: CASSLYPGGYEQYF.

V usage is TRBV5-1 and J usage is TRBJ2-1; D is possibly TRBD2 (6 bases). Germline V gives CDR1 SGHRS, CDR2 YFSETQ. This CDR3 is built from 15 residues. V was shortened by 5 bases and J by 7 bases, with 19 bases between the two germline ends. CDR3 loop: CASSLYRLVANEQFF. The CDR3 coding sequence is TGCGCCAGCAGTCTTTATCGACTAGTAGCAAATGAGCAGTTCTTC.

This chain connects TRBV29-1 to TRBJ2-1, with 12 bases lining up with TRBD2. This CDR3 region has 15 residues. V lost 6 bases, J lost 5 bases, and 8 bases stayed unmatched. The germline V gene encodes CDR1 SQVTM and CDR2 ANQGSEA. In nucleotides, the CDR3 is TGCAGCGTCCAAACCCGACTAGCGGGAGACAATGAGCAGTTCTTC. Translating gives CSVQTRLAGDNEQFF.

The chain uses TRBV2 and TRBJ2-7; TRBD2 might be the D (5 bases). The CDR3 extends over 12 amino acids. Trimming took 8 bases from V and 7 from J, leaving 15 bases between them. The germline V gene has CDR1 SNHLY and CDR2 FYNNEI. The CDR3 DNA reads as TGTGCCAGCTCTAGCCTGGATTGGGAGCAGTACTTC. It encodes CASSSLDWEQYF.

J is TRBJ2-7 and V is TRBV6-6; perhaps TRBD1 as D (6 bases). This CDR3 spans 12 amino acids. Trimming took 6 bases from V and 5 from J, leaving 11 bases between them. Germline assignment: CDR1 MNHNY and CDR2 SVGAGI (reference sequence). CDR3 bases: TGTGCCAGCAGACAGGGTATCAACGAGCAGTACTTC. Translating it yields CASRQGINEQYF.

The J gene is TRBJ2-7, the V gene TRBV15; TRBD1 agrees at 8 bases. The V gene end was trimmed by 2 bases and the J gene end by 0 bases; junction bases not matched to a gene: 0. CDR1 is LNHNV, CDR2 YYDKDF, per germline (reference sequence). The CDR3 covers 14 residues. The CDR3, as DNA: TGTGCCACCAGCAGACAGGGGGCCTCCTACGAGCAGTACTTC. Translated, it gives CATSRQGASYEQYF.

The chain uses TRBV18 and TRBJ2-7, with TRBD2 identical over 9 bases. Germline V lookup: CDR1 KGHSH, CDR2 LQKENI. V lost 3 bases and J lost 0; bases outside the gene matches: 3. The CDR3 spans 15 residues. CDR3 sequence: CASSPNSGSSYEQYF. Here the CDR3 DNA reads TGTGCCAGCTCACCGAATAGCGGGAGCTCCTACGAGCAGTACTTC.

This chain joins TRBV19 and TRBJ2-3; a weak D match, TRBD2 (6 bases). Looked up from germline, CDR1 is LNHDA and CDR2 is SQIVND (reference sequence). The V and J ends lost 0 bases and 2 bases respectively, with 15 bases between them. The CDR3 is made up of 17 amino acids. CDR3 region: CASSIDLGGLATDTQYF. The CDR3 nucleotides read TGTGCCAGTAGTATAGACCTAGGAGGGCTAGCCACAGATACGCAGTATTTT.

The chain recombines TRBV7-2 with TRBJ1-6; no reliable D call. The germline V gene encodes CDR1 SGHTA and CDR2 FQGNSA. The CDR3 sequence is 13 residues long. The CDR3 nucleotides are TGTGCGGCTCAGCGGGAGAGTAATTCACCCCTCCACTTT. As protein: CAAQRESNSPLHF. The full variable domain, its missing parts supplied by reference TRBV7-2 and TRBJ1-6, is GAGVSQSPSNKVTEKGKDVELRCDPISGHTALYWYRQSLGQGLEFLIYFQGNSAPDKSGLPSDRFSAERTGGSVSTLTIQRTQQEDSAVYLCAAQRESNSPLHFGNGTRLTVT.

The genes are TRBV6-5 and TRBJ2-5; TRBD2 matches 10 bases. The CDR3 contains 14 residues. V lost 2 bases and J lost 3; bases outside the gene matches: 0. Germline V gives CDR1 MNHEY, CDR2 SVGAGI. CDR3 loop: CASSYGLAEETQYF. Written as DNA, the CDR3 is TGTGCCAGCAGTTACGGACTAGCGGAAGAGACCCAGTACTTC.